Presented here are 21 T cell receptor beta chains from one specimen sequenced in a study of control samples from healthy donors and cancer patients. Method: immunoSEQ multiplex PCR; TCRdb's copy keeps in-frame clones and lacks some. The table shows some 200,000 clones, with 91% occurring only once. Sequencing was carried out using blood. The receptors come from a woman in her thirties in good health.

CDR3 nucleotides: TGCAGCGTCAGGGGGCAATACGAGCAGTACTTC. Amino acids: CSVRGQYEQYF. The chain joins TRBV29-1 to TRBJ2-7; 8 positions agree with TRBD1. This CDR3 is 11 amino acids long. Germline trimming cut 6 bases from V and 4 bases from J; bases unmatched to any gene: 2. In germline, CDR1 is SQVTM, CDR2 ANQGSEA.

The gene calls are TRBV15 and TRBJ1-1, with D perhaps TRBD1 (5 bases). V lost 1 base and J 7 bases, leaving 10 bases between the germline ends. The CDR3 is made up of 13 amino acids. The germline CDR1 and CDR2 sequences are LNHNV and YYDKDF (reference sequence). The CDR3 nucleotides are TGTGCCACCAGCAGAGTTCCCCAGGGTGAAGCTTTCTTT. Translation: CATSRVPQGEAFF.

V gene TRBV3-1 (or the pseudogene TRBV3-2) combines with J gene TRBJ2-2; the match to TRBD2 covers 9 bases. Germline-derived CDR1 and CDR2 are LGHDT and YNNKEL (reference sequence). The CDR3 has 14 residues. V trimming: 4 bases; J trimming: 6 bases; junction bases outside the gene matches: 3. CDR3 region: CASSPSSGAGELFF. CDR3 coding DNA: TGTGCCAGCAGCCCTTCTAGCGGGGCCGGGGAGCTGTTTTTT.

The chain combines TRBV6-5 with TRBJ2-7, with TRBD1 as a possible D gene (6 bases). Trimming shortened V by 2 bases and J by 3 bases, and 11 bases separated the two germline ends. Germline values: CDR1 MNHEY, CDR2 SVGAGI. CDR3 length equals 14 residues. The CDR3 loop reads CASSYVGQSYEQYF. DNA of the CDR3: TGTGCCAGCAGTTACGTCGGACAGAGCTACGAGCAGTACTTC.

CDR3 sequence (DNA): TGTGCCAGCAGCTCCCGGGACCACGAGCAGTACTTC. Protein: CASSSRDHEQYF. The J gene is TRBJ2-7, the V gene TRBV11-3; D is tentatively TRBD1 or TRBD2 (5 bases each). Germline CDR1 reads SGHNT; CDR2 reads YENEEA. Trimming took 4 bases from V and 5 from J, leaving 9 bases between them. CDR3 size: 12 residues. The variable domain in full, with the rest retrieved from reference TRBV11-3 and TRBJ2-7, is EAGVVQSPRYKIIEKKQPVAFWCNPISGHNTLYWYLQNLGQGPELLIRYENEEAVDDSQLPKDRFSAERLKGVDSTLKIQPAELGDSAVYLCASSSRDHEQYFGPGTRLTVT.

In this sample, this clone turned up a few times. The chain joins TRBV2 to TRBJ2-3; 8 nucleotides agree with TRBD1. With 8 bases clipped from V and 0 bases from J, the junction kept 4 bases outside the gene matches. The germline V gene encodes CDR1 SNHLY and CDR2 FYNNEI. The CDR3 loop spans 14 amino acids. In DNA, the CDR3 is TGTGCCAGCGGCCGGGACAGGAGCACAGATACGCAGTATTTT. It specifies CASGRDRSTDTQYF.

CDR3 nucleotide sequence: TGTGCCAGCAGCGTAGGGGACGGTAACACTGAAGCTTTCTTT. As protein: CASSVGDGNTEAFF. The chain uses TRBV9 and TRBJ1-1, with D possibly TRBD1 on 5 matching bases. Trimming left V 0 bases short and J 2 bases short, with 8 bases between. The CDR3 runs 14 residues. Germline values: CDR1 SGDLS, CDR2 YYNGEE.

This sequence joins TRBV5-1 and TRBJ1-1; D call uncertain. CDR3 length equals 15 residues. CDR1 is SGHRS, CDR2 YFSETQ, per germline. The V and J ends lost 4 bases and 2 bases respectively, with 15 bases between them. The CDR3 loop reads CASSPYTTPNTEAFF. Here the CDR3 DNA reads TGCGCCAGCAGCCCCTACACGACCCCCAACACTGAAGCTTTCTTT.

The chain has TRBV3-1 (or the pseudogene TRBV3-2) and TRBJ1-5; 7 bases fit TRBD1. This CDR3 comprises 16 residues. J gave up 1 base and V 2 bases, and 5 bases lay outside the gene matches. From germline, CDR1 is LGHDT and CDR2 YNNKEL (reference sequence). In DNA, the CDR3 is TGTGCCAGCAGCCAAAGGGGGACAGCAAGCAATCAGCCCCAGCATTTT. This sequence encodes CASSQRGTASNQPQHF.

This clone was observed once. The gene calls are TRBV7-7 and TRBJ2-2, with 9 bases matching TRBD1. With 5 bases clipped from V and 0 bases from J, the junction kept 4 bases outside the gene matches. Germline lookup yields CDR1 SSHAT and CDR2 FNYEAQ (reference sequence). The CDR3 contains 16 residues. The CDR3 DNA reads TGTGCCAGCAGCAGCCGACAGGGGGCGAACACCGGGGAGCTGTTTTTT. This encodes CASSSRQGANTGELFF.

This clone was counted a single time. The chain links TRBV19 to TRBJ1-2, with D unclear. Trimming left V 0 bases short and J 3 bases short, with 5 bases between. The CDR3 is 13 amino acids. Germline assignment: CDR1 LNHDA and CDR2 SQIVND (reference sequence). The CDR3 sequence is CASSIDRYYGYTF. The CDR3 DNA reads TGTGCCAGTAGTATAGACAGATACTATGGCTACACCTTC.

The V call is TRBV9, the J call TRBJ1-3; tentative D call: TRBD1 (5 bases). The CDR3 runs to 14 residues. Germline V gene data show CDR1 as SGDLS and CDR2 as YYNGEE. Trimming removed 0 bases at V and 7 bases at J, with 11 bases between. The CDR3 nucleotides are TGTGCCAGCAGCGTAGGGGACGTCGCGAACACCATATATTTT. Amino acid sequence: CASSVGDVANTIYF.

The chain links TRBV6-7 to TRBJ1-2, with 7 bases matching TRBD1. TRBV6-7 is classed as an ORF, of uncertain function. CDR3 length: 14 residues. The J segment lost 2 bases and the V segment lost 0 bases, leaving 0 bases of the junction unmatched. CDR3 DNA: TGTGCCAGCAGTTACTCGGGACAGAACTATGGCTACACCTTC. Its translation is CASSYSGQNYGYTF.

The chain is built from TRBV11-2 and TRBJ2-5, with D tentatively TRBD1 (6 bases). Trimming removed 1 base from V and 1 base from J, with 10 bases in between. Germline V gives CDR1 SGHAT, CDR2 FQNNGV. The CDR3 extends over 15 amino acids. This chain's CDR3 is CASSLVGTPQETQYF. Here the CDR3 DNA reads TGTGCCAGCAGCTTAGTCGGGACACCCCAAGAGACCCAGTACTTC. The entire variable domain, with the rest obtained from reference TRBV11-2 and TRBJ2-5, is as follows: EAGVAQSPRYKIIEKRQSVAFWCNPISGHATLYWYQQILGQGPKLLIQFQNNGVVDDSQLPKDRFSAERLKGVDSTLKIQPAKLEDSAVYLCASSLVGTPQETQYFGPGTRLLVL.

In this sample, this clone turned up once. J is TRBJ1-2 and V is TRBV6-1; 8 positions agree with TRBD1. The V and J ends lost 3 bases and 5 bases, in that order; junction bases with no gene match: 11. The CDR3 loop spans 16 amino acids. Germline assignment: CDR1 MNHNS and CDR2 SASEGT. For the CDR3, the DNA is TGTGCCAGCAGTGAGGAGGTGGACAGGGCCATTTATGGCTACACCTTC. Translated: CASSEEVDRAIYGYTF.

The chain links TRBV7-6 to TRBJ2-5; D is perhaps TRBD1 (6 bases). Trimming cost V 0 bases and J 5 bases, with 10 bases left between them. In germline, CDR1 is SGHVS, CDR2 FNYEAQ. The CDR3 spans 14 residues. This CDR3 is CASSLAGGWETQYF. The CDR3 DNA reads as TGTGCCAGCAGCTTAGCAGGGGGATGGGAGACCCAGTACTTC.

This clone was counted a few times. The DNA for the CDR3 is TGTGCCAGCAGTGAAGCGGTGGGGGGCGGTGAAAAACTGTTTTTT. Translating it yields CASSEAVGGGEKLFF. The rearrangement joins TRBV6-1 to TRBJ1-4; a weak D match, TRBD1 (6 bases). CDR1 and CDR2 (germline): MNHNS, SASEGT. The CDR3 contains 15 residues. Trimming cost V 0 bases and J 7 bases, with 12 bases left between them.

This sequence joins TRBV2 and TRBJ1-2, with TRBD1 as a possible D gene (5 bases). CDR1 SNHLY and CDR2 FYNNEI come from the germline V gene. This CDR3 is 13 amino acids long. V was pared by 3 bases and J by 5 bases, with 10 bases between. This chain's CDR3 is CASSEGEGYGYTF. The CDR3 nucleotides read TGTGCCAGCAGTGAGGGGGAAGGGTATGGCTACACCTTC.

The rearrangement links TRBV20-1 to TRBJ1-1, with 7 positions matching TRBD1. The V gene end was trimmed by 3 bases and the J gene end by 10 bases; junction bases not matched to a gene: 5. The CDR3 has 11 amino acids. CDR1 and CDR2 from the germline V gene are DFQATT and SNEGSKA (reference sequence). In DNA, the CDR3 is TGCAGTGCTAGTCCCCAGGGGGGAGCTTTCTTT. Its protein product is CSASPQGGAFF.

The rearrangement uses TRBV7-3 and TRBJ2-6, with 7 bases aligning to TRBD1. With 4 bases clipped from V and 4 bases from J, the junction kept 7 bases outside the gene matches. This CDR3 region has 16 residues. From germline, CDR1 is SGHTA and CDR2 FQGTGA. The CDR3 here is CASSSQDRAGANVLTF. The CDR3 DNA is TGTGCCAGCAGCTCCCAAGACAGGGCCGGGGCCAACGTCCTGACTTTC.

The chain carries TRBV19 and TRBJ2-3, with 10 bases fitting TRBD1. With V trimmed by 6 bases and J by 4 bases, 4 bases remained unmatched. CDR1 is LNHDA, CDR2 SQIVND, per germline (reference sequence). The CDR3 runs 14 residues. The DNA of the CDR3 is TGTGCCAGTAGACGGACAGGGGGTCCAGATACGCAGTATTTT. Translated: CASRRTGGPDTQYF.